This is a list of T cell receptor beta chains from one sample in a study of T cells after yellow fever vaccination. TCRdb reanalysed the 5' RACE reads using MiXCR and keeps one entry per CDR3 protein. Of around 340,000 distinct CDR3 sequences listed, approximately 13% were seen once; the top ten hold 2.5% to 4%. The sequences come from CD4+ T cells sorted from PBMCs, collected 15 days after the yellow fever booster vaccination. The receptors originated from a man between 18 and 29 years old who received the YFV17D yellow fever vaccine. Each CDR3 is given with its conserved first and last residue. A D gene is named only where the DNA matches it firmly. Clone size is not always given. Where it is, it says once, few, many or a class for expanded clones.

CASSQGGGNVLTF	TGCGCCAGCAGCCAAGGTGGGGGCAACGTCCTGACTTTC	.	TRBV4-1	TRBJ2-6	.
CASSSYPGQGGSYEQYF	TGTGCCAGCAGTTCTTACCCGGGACAGGGGGGCTCCTACGAGCAGTACTTC	TRBD1	TRBV27	TRBJ2-7	.
CASSPRQAPYEQYF	TGTGCCAGCAGTCCTCGACAGGCACCGTACGAGCAGTACTTC	.	TRBV27	TRBJ2-7	.
CASSQDIRRTRFF	TGCGCCAGCAGCCAAGATATTAGGCGGACACGGTTTTTT	.	TRBV4-3	TRBJ1-4	.
CASSRSDREFGTQYF	TGCGCCAGCAGCCGATCGGACAGGGAGTTCGGTACGCAGTATTTT	TRBD1	TRBV5-1	TRBJ2-3	few
CASSPRSAYNEQFF	TGTGCCAGCAGCCCCCGCTCGGCCTACAATGAGCAGTTCTTC	.	TRBV7-2	TRBJ2-1	few
CSASEDPNTGELFF	TGCAGTGCTAGCGAAGACCCGAACACCGGGGAGCTGTTTTTT	.	TRBV20-1	TRBJ2-2	many
CSVHGTFKADTQYF	TGCAGCGTCCATGGGACCTTTAAGGCAGATACGCAGTATTTT	.	TRBV29-1	TRBJ2-3	few
CASSLGLAGQTQYF	TGCGCCAGCAGCTTGGGGTTAGCTGGACAGACCCAGTACTTC	.	TRBV5-1	TRBJ2-5	.
CASSLVPGTDTQYF	TGTGCCAGCAGTTTGGTGCCTGGCACAGATACGCAGTATTTT	.	TRBV12-3/TRBV12-4	TRBJ2-3	few
CASSLRGNSGNTIYF	TGTGCCAGCAGCTTAAGGGGCAACTCTGGAAACACCATATATTTT	.	TRBV7-9	TRBJ1-3	many
CATSRGGTADEQYF	TGTGCCACCAGCAGAGGGGGGACAGCGGACGAGCAGTACTTC	TRBD1	TRBV15	TRBJ2-7	.
CASSQTPGLAGGETQYF	TGCGCCAGCAGCCAAACCCCCGGACTAGCGGGCGGGGAGACCCAGTACTTC	TRBD2	TRBV4-3	TRBJ2-5	.
CASSRRTGPNYGYTF	TGTGCCAGCAGCCGAAGGACAGGACCCAACTATGGCTACACCTTC	TRBD1	TRBV7-8	TRBJ1-2	few
CASSETSYGYTF	TGTGCCAGCTCGGAGACCTCCTATGGCTACACCTTC	.	TRBV6-2/TRBV6-3	TRBJ1-2	many
CASSVGGGRYGNEQFF	TGTGCCAGCAGCGTAGGCGGCGGCCGCTACGGCAATGAGCAGTTCTTC	.	TRBV9	TRBJ2-1	.
CASSRQGAGTGELFF	TGTGCCAGCAGCCGACAGGGGGCGGGTACCGGGGAGCTGTTTTTT	TRBD1	TRBV7-6	TRBJ2-2	.
CSVASGSSGNTIYF	TGCAGCGTCGCAAGTGGTTCCTCTGGAAACACCATATATTTT	.	TRBV29-1	TRBJ1-3	few
CASSPQGRSDTQYF	TGCGCCAGCAGCCCTCAGGGGAGATCAGATACGCAGTATTTT	.	TRBV5-1	TRBJ2-3	few
CAIRTGGQQETQYF	TGTGCCATCAGGACAGGGGGCCAACAAGAGACCCAGTACTTC	.	TRBV21-1	TRBJ2-5	.
CASGHSGGAPKQETQYF	TGTGCCAGCGGACATAGCGGGGGCGCCCCGAAACAAGAGACCCAGTACTTC	TRBD2	TRBV7-2	TRBJ2-5	few
CASSISGSGKTQYF	TGTGCCAGCAGTATATCTGGTAGCGGGAAGACCCAGTACTTC	TRBD2	TRBV6-1	TRBJ2-5	.
CASSVWVGFRGRVSTYNEQFF	TGTGCCAGCTCCGTCTGGGTAGGGTTCAGGGGGCGTGTTTCTACCTACAATGAGCAGTTCTTC	TRBD1	TRBV18	TRBJ2-1	few
CASSVTGRTGELFF	TGTGCCAGCAGCGTTACAGGGCGAACCGGGGAGCTGTTTTTT	.	TRBV9	TRBJ2-2	.
CASSLVGLAGVVEQFF	TGTGCCAGCAGCTTAGTTGGCCTAGCGGGGGTCGTCGAGCAGTTCTTC	TRBD2	TRBV7-9	TRBJ2-1	.
CASSQETGDNEQFF	TGCGCCAGCAGCCAAGAGACTGGAGACAATGAGCAGTTCTTC	.	TRBV4-3	TRBJ2-1	many
CASSAPRGGSPLHF	TGTGCCAGCAGCGCCCCGAGGGGAGGGTCACCCCTCCACTTT	.	TRBV7-2	TRBJ1-6	few
CASSPTWTVNTGELFF	TGTGCCAGCAGCCCCACCTGGACGGTGAACACCGGGGAGCTGTTTTTT	.	TRBV5-6	TRBJ2-2	many
CAWSVAAYGYTF	TGTGCCTGGAGTGTGGCAGCATATGGCTACACCTTC	.	TRBV30	TRBJ1-2	few
CSASLQKSGTLHF	TGCAGTGCTAGTCTTCAGAAATCGGGGACCCTCCACTTT	.	TRBV20-1	TRBJ1-6	.
CASSLGGANMNTEAFF	TGTGCCAGCAGCTTAGGAGGGGCCAACATGAACACTGAAGCTTTCTTT	.	TRBV11-2	TRBJ1-1	.
CASSPTTPATGDFNQPQHF	TGTGCCAGCAGTCCCACGACCCCCGCGACAGGGGATTTCAATCAGCCCCAGCATTTT	TRBD1	TRBV6-5	TRBJ1-5	.
CASSSYGTENNSPLHF	TGTGCCAGCAGTTCCTATGGGACAGAGAATAATTCACCCCTCCACTTT	TRBD1	TRBV28	TRBJ1-6	.
CASSLDRDDQPQHF	TGTGCCAGCAGCCTGGACAGGGACGACCAGCCCCAGCATTTT	TRBD1	TRBV12-3/TRBV12-4	TRBJ1-5	few
CAMGLAYEQYF	TGTGCCATGGGGCTCGCCTACGAGCAGTACTTC	.	TRBV2	TRBJ2-7	.
CASQDSSNQPQHF	TGTGCCAGCCAGGACTCTAGCAATCAGCCCCAGCATTTT	.	TRBV6-2/TRBV6-3	TRBJ1-5	.
CASSQQNYEQYF	TGTGCCAGCAGTCAACAGAACTACGAGCAGTACTTC	.	TRBV7-9	TRBJ2-7	many
CASNNQGLNIQYF	TGTGCCAGCAATAATCAGGGGTTGAACATTCAGTACTTC	.	TRBV7-3	TRBJ2-4	.
CASSQAGAGGVWGKLFF	TGTGCCAGCAGCCAAGCAGGTGCAGGGGGCGTCTGGGGAAAACTGTTTTTT	TRBD1	TRBV4-2	TRBJ1-4	.
CASSLGFQRNEQFF	TGTGCCAGCAGCCTGGGTTTTCAGCGGAATGAGCAGTTCTTC	.	TRBV5-4	TRBJ2-1	.
CSARDYDGAETQYF	TGCAGTGCTAGAGATTATGACGGGGCGGAGACCCAGTACTTC	.	TRBV20-1	TRBJ2-5	few
CASSYPNTDTQYF	TGTGCCAGCAGCTACCCTAACACAGATACGCAGTATTTT	.	TRBV6-5	TRBJ2-3	few
CASSVDRRVPTEAFF	TGTGCCAGCAGTGTGGACAGGCGGGTCCCAACTGAAGCTTTCTTT	TRBD1	TRBV6-1	TRBJ1-1	.
CASSVRGGETQYF	TGTGCCAGCTCCGTCAGGGGCGGGGAGACCCAGTACTTC	.	TRBV12-3/TRBV12-4	TRBJ2-5	many
CASSLSRTSGGYTQYF	TGTGCCAGCAGCTTATCCCGGACTAGCGGGGGCTATACGCAGTATTTT	TRBD2	TRBV7-2	TRBJ2-3	.
CASRTNGGGGGELFF	TGTGCCAGCAGGACTAACGGGGGCGGTGGCGGGGAGCTGTTTTTT	.	TRBV7-6	TRBJ2-2	.
CASSQETGQANYGYTF	TGCGCCAGCAGCCAAGAAACGGGACAGGCTAACTATGGCTACACCTTC	TRBD1	TRBV4-1	TRBJ1-2	few
CSAYPVSGHTDTQYF	TGCAGTGCTTATCCCGTGAGCGGGCACACAGATACGCAGTATTTT	.	TRBV20-1	TRBJ2-3	many
CATSMLAGPGSSYNEQFF	TGTGCCACCTCGATGTTAGCGGGGCCCGGGAGCTCCTACAATGAGCAGTTCTTC	TRBD2	TRBV6-5	TRBJ2-1	few
CASSLGRADYEQYF	TGCGCCAGCAGCTTGGGGCGGGCCGACTACGAGCAGTACTTC	.	TRBV5-1	TRBJ2-7	.
CASSLAREAFF	TGTGCCAGCAGCTTAGCCAGGGAAGCTTTCTTT	.	TRBV7-9	TRBJ1-1	few
CASSQRTSGVAKNIQYF	TGTGCCAGCAGCCAGCGGACTAGCGGGGTAGCCAAAAACATTCAGTACTTC	TRBD2	TRBV3-1	TRBJ2-4	.
CASSRSAGADTQYF	TGTGCCAGCAGCCGTTCTGCGGGGGCAGATACGCAGTATTTT	TRBD2	TRBV7-2	TRBJ2-3	.
CASSYSGTIGGEQFF	TGTGCCAGCAGTTACTCAGGGACGATCGGAGGTGAGCAGTTCTTC	.	TRBV6-6	TRBJ2-1	.
CASSPPGGEEKLFF	TGTGCCAGCAGTCCGCCGGGAGGGGAGGAAAAACTGTTTTTT	.	TRBV28	TRBJ1-4	.
CASSLGINTEAFF	TGCGCCAGCAGCTTGGGTATTAACACTGAAGCTTTCTTT	.	TRBV5-1	TRBJ1-1	.
CSVGGSRLMRYNEQFF	TGCAGCGTTGGAGGTAGCCGATTAATGAGATACAATGAGCAGTTCTTC	.	TRBV29-1	TRBJ2-1	few
CASSYSPGANYGYTF	TGTGCCAGCAGTTACTCACCCGGTGCTAACTATGGCTACACCTTC	.	TRBV6-6	TRBJ1-2	few
CASSQDYGRSSSGNTIYF	TGCGCCAGCAGCCAAGATTACGGAAGATCCTCCTCTGGAAACACCATATATTTT	.	TRBV4-3	TRBJ1-3	.
CASSLRTWGDSPLHF	TGTGCCAGCAGCTTGCGGACCTGGGGGGATTCACCCCTCCACTTT	.	TRBV5-5	TRBJ1-6	many